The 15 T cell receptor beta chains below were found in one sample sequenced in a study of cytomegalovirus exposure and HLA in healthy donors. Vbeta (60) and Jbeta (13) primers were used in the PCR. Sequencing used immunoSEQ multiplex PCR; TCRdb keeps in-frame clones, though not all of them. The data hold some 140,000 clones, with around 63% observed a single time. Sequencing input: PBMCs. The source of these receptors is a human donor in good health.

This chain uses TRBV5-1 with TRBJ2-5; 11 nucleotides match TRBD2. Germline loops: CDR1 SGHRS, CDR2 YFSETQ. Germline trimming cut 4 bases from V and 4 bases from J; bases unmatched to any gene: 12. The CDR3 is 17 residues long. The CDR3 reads CASSPIYTSGRGETQYF. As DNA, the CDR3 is TGCGCCAGCAGCCCGATCTATACTAGCGGGAGAGGAGAGACCCAGTACTTC.

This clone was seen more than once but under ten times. The CDR3 region has the DNA TGTGCCATCAGTGATACAGGGGGGACCGGGGAGCTGTTTTTT. Translating it yields CAISDTGGTGELFF. The chain links TRBV10-3 to TRBJ2-2; 8 bases map to TRBD1. Germline values: CDR1 ENHRY, CDR2 SYGVKD. V lost 3 bases, J lost 5 bases, and 2 bases stayed unmatched. CDR3 length equals 14 residues.

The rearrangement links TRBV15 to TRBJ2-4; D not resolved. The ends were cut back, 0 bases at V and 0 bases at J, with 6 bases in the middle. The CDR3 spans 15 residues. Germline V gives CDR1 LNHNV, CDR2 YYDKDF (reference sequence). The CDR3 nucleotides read TGTGCCACCAGCAGAGATATCCTAGCCAAAAACATTCAGTACTTC. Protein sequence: CATSRDILAKNIQYF.

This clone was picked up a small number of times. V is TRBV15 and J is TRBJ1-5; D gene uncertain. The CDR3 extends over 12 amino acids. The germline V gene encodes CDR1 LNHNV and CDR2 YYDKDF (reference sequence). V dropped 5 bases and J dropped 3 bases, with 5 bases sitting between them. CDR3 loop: CATSPINQPQHF. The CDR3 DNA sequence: TGTGCCACCAGCCCCATCAATCAGCCCCAGCATTTT.

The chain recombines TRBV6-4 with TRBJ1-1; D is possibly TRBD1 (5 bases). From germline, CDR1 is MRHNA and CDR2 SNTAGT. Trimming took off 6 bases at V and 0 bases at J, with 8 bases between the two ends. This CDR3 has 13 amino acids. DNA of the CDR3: TGTGCCAGCAGCCCGGGGGTGAACACTGAAGCTTTCTTT. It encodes CASSPGVNTEAFF.

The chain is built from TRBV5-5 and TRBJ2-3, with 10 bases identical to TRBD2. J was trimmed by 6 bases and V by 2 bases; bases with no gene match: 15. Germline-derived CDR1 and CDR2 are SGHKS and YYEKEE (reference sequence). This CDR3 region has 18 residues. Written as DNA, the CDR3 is TGTGCCAGCAGCTTAAGGCTAGCGGGAGTCTCGCCTGAGGATACGCAGTATTTT. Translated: CASSLRLAGVSPEDTQYF.

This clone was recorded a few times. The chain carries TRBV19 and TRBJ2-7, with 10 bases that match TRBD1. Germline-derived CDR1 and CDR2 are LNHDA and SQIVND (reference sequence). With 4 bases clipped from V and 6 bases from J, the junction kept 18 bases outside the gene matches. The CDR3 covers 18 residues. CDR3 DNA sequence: TGTGCCAGTAGTAGCCTGGAGACAGGGGGCGAATGGGGGCGCGAGCAGTACTTC. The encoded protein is CASSSLETGGEWGREQYF.

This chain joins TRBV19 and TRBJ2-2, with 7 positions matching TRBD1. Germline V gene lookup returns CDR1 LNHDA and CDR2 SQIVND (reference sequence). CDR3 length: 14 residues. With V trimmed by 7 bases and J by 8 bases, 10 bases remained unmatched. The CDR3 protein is CASKRQGVEGELFF. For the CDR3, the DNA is TGTGCCAGTAAAAGACAGGGCGTGGAGGGGGAGCTGTTTTTT.

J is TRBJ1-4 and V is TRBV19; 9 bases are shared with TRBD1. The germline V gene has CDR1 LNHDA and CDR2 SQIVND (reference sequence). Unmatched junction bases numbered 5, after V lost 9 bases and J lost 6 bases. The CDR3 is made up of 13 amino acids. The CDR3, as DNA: TGTGCCAGCCAGGGACAGGGCGATGAAAAACTGTTTTTT. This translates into CASQGQGDEKLFF. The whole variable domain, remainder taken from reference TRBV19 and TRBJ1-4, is DGGITQSPKYLFRKEGQNVTLSCEQNLNHDAMYWYRQDPGQGLRLIYYSQIVNDFQKGDIAEGYSVSREKKESFPLTVTSAQKNPTAFYLCASQGQGDEKLFFGSGTQLSVL.

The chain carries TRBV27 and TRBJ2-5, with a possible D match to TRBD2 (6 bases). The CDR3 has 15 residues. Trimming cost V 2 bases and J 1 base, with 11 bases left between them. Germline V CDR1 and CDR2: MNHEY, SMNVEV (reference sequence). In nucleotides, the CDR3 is TGTGCCAGCAGTTTAGTAGGTAGCGGCCAAGAGACCCAGTACTTC. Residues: CASSLVGSGQETQYF.

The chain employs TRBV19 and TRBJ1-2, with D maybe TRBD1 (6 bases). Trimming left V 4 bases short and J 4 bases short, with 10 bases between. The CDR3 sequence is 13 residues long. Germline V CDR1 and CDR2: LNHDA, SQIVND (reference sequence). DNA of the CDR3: TGTGCCAGTAGTAGTGGACAGTCCTATGGCTACACCTTC. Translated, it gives CASSSGQSYGYTF.

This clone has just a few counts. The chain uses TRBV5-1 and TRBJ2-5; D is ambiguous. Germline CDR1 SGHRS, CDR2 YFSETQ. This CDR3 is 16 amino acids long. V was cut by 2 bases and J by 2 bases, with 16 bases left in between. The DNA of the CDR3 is TGCGCCAGCAGCTTATCGTTTGGAGTTCAACAAGAGACCCAGTACTTC. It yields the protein CASSLSFGVQQETQYF.

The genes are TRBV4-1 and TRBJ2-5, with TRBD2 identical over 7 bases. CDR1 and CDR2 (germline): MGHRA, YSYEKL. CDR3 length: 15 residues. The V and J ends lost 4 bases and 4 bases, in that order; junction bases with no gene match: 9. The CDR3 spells CASSLPGTKGETQYF. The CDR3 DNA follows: TGCGCCAGCAGCCTCCCCGGGACTAAGGGAGAGACCCAGTACTTC.

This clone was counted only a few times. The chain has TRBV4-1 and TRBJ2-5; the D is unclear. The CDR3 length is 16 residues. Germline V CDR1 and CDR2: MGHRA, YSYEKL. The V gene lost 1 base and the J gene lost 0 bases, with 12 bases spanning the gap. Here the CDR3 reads CASSQGPARHQETQYF. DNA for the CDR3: TGCGCCAGCAGCCAAGGTCCTGCGAGGCACCAAGAGACCCAGTACTTC.

The CDR3 bases are TGTGCCAGCAGCGCGAGGGCCGGGGAGCTGTTTTTT. Translated, it gives CASSARAGELFF. The genes are TRBV13 and TRBJ2-2, with D perhaps TRBD2 (5 bases). The CDR3 covers 12 residues. V lost 5 bases to trimming and J lost 6 bases, with 7 bases between them. Germline CDR1 is PRHDT and CDR2 is FYEKMQ (reference sequence).